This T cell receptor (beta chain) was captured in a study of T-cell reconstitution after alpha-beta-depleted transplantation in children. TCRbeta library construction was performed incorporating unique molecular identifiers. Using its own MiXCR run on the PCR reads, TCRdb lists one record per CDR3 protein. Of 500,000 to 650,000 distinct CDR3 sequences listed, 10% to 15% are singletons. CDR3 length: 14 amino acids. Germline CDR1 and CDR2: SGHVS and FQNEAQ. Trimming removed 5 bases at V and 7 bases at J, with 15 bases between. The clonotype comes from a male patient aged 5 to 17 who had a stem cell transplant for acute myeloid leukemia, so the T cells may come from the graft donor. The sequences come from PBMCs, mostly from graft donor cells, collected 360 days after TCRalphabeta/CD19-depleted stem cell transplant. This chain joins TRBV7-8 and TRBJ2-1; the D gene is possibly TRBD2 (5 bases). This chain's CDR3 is CASSPRDYPNEQFF. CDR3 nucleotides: TGTGCCAGCAGCCCCAGAGACTATCCAAATGAGCAGTTCTTC. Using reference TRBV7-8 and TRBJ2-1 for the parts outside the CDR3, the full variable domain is GAGVSQSPRYKVAKRGQDVALRCDPISGHVSLFWYQQALGQGPEFLTYFQNEAQLDKSGLPSDRFFAERPEGSVSTLKIQRTQQEDSAVYLCASSPRDYPNEQFFGPGTRLTVL.